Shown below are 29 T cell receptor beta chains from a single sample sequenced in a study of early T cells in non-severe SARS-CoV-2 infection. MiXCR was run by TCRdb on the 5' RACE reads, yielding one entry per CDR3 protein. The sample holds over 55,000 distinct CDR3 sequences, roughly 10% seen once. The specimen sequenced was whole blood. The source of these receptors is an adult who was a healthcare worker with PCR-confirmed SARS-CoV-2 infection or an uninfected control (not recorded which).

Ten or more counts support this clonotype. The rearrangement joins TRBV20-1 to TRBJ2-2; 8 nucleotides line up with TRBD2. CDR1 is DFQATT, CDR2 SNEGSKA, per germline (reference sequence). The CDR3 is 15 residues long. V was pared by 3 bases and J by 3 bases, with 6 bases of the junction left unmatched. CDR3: CSASRAGGYTGELFF. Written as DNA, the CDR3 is TGCAGTGCTAGCCGGGCGGGAGGATACACCGGGGAGCTGTTTTTT.

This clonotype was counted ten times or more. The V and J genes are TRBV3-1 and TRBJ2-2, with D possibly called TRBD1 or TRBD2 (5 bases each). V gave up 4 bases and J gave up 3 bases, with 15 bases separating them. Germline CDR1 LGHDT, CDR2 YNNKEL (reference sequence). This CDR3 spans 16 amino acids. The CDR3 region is CASSPGTLKYTGELFF. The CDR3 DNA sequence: TGTGCCAGCAGCCCCGGGACCCTGAAGTACACCGGGGAGCTGTTTTTT.

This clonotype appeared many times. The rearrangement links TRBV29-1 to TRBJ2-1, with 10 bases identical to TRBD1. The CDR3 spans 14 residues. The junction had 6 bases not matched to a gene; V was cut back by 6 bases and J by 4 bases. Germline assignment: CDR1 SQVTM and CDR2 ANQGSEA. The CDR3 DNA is TGCAGCGTCAGCGGACAGGGGGGGTACAATGAGCAGTTCTTC. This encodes CSVSGQGGYNEQFF.

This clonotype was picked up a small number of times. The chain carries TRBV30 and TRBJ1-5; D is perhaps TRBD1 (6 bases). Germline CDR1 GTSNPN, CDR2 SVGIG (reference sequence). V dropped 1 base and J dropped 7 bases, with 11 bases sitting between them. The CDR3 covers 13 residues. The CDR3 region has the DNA TGTGCCTGGAGTGCGCAGGGGCGGCAGCCCCAGCATTTT. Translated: CAWSAQGRQPQHF.

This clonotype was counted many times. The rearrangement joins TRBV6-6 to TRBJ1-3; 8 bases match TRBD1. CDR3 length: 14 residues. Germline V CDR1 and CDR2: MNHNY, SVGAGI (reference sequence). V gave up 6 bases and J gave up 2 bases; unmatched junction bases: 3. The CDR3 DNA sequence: TGTGCCAGCAGCCGGACAGGGACTGGAAACACCATATATTTT. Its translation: CASSRTGTGNTIYF.

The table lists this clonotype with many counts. The CDR3 is CSAKWVTDTQYF. The CDR3, as DNA: TGCAGTGCCAAGTGGGTAACAGATACGCAGTATTTT. This chain joins TRBV20-1 and TRBJ2-3; D is ambiguous. V was cut by 6 bases and J by 3 bases, with 10 bases left in between. Germline V gene sequence: CDR1 DFQATT, CDR2 SNEGSKA (reference sequence). There are 12 residues in the CDR3.

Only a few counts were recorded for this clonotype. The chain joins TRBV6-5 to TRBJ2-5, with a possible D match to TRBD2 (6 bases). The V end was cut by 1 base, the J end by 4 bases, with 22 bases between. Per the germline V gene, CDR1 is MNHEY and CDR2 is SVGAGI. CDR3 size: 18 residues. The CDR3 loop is CASSYFRPWAGPGETQYF. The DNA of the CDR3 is TGTGCCAGCAGTTACTTTCGGCCGTGGGCGGGGCCCGGAGAGACCCAGTACTTC.

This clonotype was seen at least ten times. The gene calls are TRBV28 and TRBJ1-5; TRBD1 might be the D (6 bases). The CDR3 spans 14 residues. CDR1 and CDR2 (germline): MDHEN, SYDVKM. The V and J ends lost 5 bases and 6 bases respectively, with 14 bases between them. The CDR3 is CASSPPGGSQPQHF. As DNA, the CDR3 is TGTGCCAGCAGTCCACCGGGGGGCAGTCAGCCCCAGCATTTT.

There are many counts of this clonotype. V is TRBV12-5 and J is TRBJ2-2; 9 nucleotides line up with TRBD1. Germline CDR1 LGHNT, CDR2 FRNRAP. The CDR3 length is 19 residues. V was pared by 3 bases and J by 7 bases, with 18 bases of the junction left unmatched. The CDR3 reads CASGFITLGQGQYNGELFF. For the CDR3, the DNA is TGTGCTAGTGGTTTTATTACCCTCGGACAGGGGCAGTATAACGGGGAGCTGTTTTTT. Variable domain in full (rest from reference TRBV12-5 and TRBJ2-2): DARVTQTPRHKVTEMGQEVTMRCQPILGHNTVFWYRQTMMQGLELLAYFRNRAPLDDSGMPKDRFSAEMPDATLATLKIQPSEPRDSAVYFCASGFITLGQGQYNGELFFGEGSRLTVL.

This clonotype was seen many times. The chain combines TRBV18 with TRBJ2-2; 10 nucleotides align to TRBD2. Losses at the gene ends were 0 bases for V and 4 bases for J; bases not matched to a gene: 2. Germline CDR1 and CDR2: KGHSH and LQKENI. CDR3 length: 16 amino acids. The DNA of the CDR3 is TGTGCCAGCTCACCACCGAGCGGGAGGGCCACCGGGGAGCTGTTTTTT. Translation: CASSPPSGRATGELFF.

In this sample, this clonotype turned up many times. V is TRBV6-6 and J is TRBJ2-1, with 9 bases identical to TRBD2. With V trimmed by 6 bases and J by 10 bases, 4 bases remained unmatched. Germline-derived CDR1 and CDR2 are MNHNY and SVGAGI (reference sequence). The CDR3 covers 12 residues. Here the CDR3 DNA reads TGTGCCAGCAGAACGGGACTAGCAGAGCAGTTCTTC. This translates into CASRTGLAEQFF.

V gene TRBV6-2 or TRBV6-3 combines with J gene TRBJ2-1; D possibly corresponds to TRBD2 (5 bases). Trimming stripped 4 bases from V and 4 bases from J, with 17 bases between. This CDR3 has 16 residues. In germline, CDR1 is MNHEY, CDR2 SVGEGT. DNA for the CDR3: TGTGCCAGCAGTTCCCTGGATAGCAGGAGGTACAATGAGCAGTTCTTC. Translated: CASSSLDSRRYNEQFF.

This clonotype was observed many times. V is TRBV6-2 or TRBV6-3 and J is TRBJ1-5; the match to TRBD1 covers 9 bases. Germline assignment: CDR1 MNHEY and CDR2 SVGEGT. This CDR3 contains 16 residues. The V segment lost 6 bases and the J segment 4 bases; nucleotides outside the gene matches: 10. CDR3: CASRPGTGILNQPQHF. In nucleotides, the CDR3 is TGTGCCAGCAGACCCGGGACAGGGATTTTGAATCAGCCCCAGCATTTT.

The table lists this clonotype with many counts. The CDR3 DNA follows: TGTGCCAGTAGTAAAATCGGGACAGCCTTAAGTCCGTATGGCTACACCTTC. This codes for CASSKIGTALSPYGYTF. The chain couples TRBV19 to TRBJ1-2, with TRBD1 matching 7 bases. CDR3 length: 17 amino acids. With 4 bases clipped from V and 5 bases from J, the junction kept 16 bases outside the gene matches. The germline CDR1 and CDR2 sequences are LNHDA and SQIVND (reference sequence).

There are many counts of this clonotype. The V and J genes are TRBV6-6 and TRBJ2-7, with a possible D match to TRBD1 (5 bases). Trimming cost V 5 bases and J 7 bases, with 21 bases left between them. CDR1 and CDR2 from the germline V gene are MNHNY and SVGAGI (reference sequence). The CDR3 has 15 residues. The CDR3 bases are TGTGCCAGCAGTAAAAAGGGGCCTACGAGCTGGGAGCAGTACTTC. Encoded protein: CASSKKGPTSWEQYF.

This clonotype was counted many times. The CDR3 DNA sequence: TGTGCCAGCAATCTACCTGGGGTAGATAGCAATCAGCCCCAGCATTTT. It codes for CASNLPGVDSNQPQHF. The chain carries TRBV6-6 and TRBJ1-5; unclear D gene. Trimming removed 7 bases at V and 0 bases at J, with 16 bases between. Germline V gene data show CDR1 as MNHNY and CDR2 as SVGAGI (reference sequence). CDR3 length equals 16 residues.

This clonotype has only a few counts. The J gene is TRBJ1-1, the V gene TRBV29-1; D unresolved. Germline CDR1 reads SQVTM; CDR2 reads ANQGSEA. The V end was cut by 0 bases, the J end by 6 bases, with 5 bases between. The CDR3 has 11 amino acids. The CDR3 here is CSVEEKAEAFF. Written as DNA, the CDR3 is TGCAGCGTTGAAGAAAAGGCTGAAGCTTTCTTT.

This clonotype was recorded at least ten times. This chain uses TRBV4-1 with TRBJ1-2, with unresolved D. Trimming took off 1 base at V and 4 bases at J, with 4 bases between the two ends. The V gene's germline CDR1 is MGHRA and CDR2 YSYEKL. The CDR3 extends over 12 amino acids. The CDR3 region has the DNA TGCGCCAGCAGCCAAGGTGTCTATGGCTACACCTTC. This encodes CASSQGVYGYTF.

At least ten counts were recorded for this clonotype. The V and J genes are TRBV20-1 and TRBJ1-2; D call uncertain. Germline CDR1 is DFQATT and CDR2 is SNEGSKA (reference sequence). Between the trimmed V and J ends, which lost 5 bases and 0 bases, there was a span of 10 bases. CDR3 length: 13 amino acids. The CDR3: CSASDGTNYGYTF. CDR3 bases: TGCAGTGCTTCCGACGGAACTAACTATGGCTACACCTTC.

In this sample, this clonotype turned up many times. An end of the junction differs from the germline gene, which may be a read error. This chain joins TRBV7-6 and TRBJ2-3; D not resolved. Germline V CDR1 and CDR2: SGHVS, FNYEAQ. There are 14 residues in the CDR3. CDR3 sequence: CASSLEAALDTQFF. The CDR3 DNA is TGTGCCAGCAGCTTAGAAGCAGCCCTAGATACGCAGTTTTTT.

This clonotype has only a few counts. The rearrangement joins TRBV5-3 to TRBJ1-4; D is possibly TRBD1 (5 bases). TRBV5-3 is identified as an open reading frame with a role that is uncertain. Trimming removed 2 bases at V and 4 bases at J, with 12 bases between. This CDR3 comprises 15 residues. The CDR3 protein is CARSLPGTSNEKLFF. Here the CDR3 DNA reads TGTGCCAGAAGCTTACCAGGGACGAGTAATGAAAAACTGTTTTTT.

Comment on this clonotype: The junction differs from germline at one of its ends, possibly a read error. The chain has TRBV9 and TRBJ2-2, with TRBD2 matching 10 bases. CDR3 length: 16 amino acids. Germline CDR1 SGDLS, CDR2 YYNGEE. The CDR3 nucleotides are TGTGCCAGCAGCGCCCCAAGCGGGAGGGTCACCCGGGAGCTGTTTTTT. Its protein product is CASSAPSGRVTRELFF.

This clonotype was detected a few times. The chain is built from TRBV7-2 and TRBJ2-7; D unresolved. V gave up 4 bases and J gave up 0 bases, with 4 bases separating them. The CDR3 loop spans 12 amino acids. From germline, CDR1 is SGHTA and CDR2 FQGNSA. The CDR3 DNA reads TGTGCCAGCAGCTGGGACTCCTACGAGCAGTACTTC. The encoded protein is CASSWDSYEQYF.

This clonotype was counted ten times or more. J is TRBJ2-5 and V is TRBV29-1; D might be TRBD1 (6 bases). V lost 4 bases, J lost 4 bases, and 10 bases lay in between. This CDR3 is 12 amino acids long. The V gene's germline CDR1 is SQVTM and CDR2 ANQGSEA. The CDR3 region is CSVALGAETQYF. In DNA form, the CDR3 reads TGCAGCGTTGCCCTGGGGGCAGAGACCCAGTACTTC.

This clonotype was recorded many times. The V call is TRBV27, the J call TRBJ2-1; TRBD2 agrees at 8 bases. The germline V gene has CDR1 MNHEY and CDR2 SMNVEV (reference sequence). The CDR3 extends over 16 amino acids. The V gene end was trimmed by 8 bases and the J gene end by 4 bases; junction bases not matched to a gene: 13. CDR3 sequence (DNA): TGTGCCAGCCGTCCGGAAGCGGGAGTATTTTACAATGAGCAGTTCTTC. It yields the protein CASRPEAGVFYNEQFF.

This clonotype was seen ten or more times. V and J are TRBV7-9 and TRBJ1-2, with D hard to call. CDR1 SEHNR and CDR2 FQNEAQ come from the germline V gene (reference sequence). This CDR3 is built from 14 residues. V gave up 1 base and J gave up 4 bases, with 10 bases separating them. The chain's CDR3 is CASSLGSVLYGYTF. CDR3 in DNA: TGTGCCAGCAGCTTAGGTTCGGTCCTCTATGGCTACACCTTC. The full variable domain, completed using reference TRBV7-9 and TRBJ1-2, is DTGVSQNPRHKITKRGQNVTFRCDPISEHNRLYWYRQTLGQGPEFLTYFQNEAQLEKSRLLSDRFSAERPKGSFSTLEIQRTEQGDSAMYLCASSLGSVLYGYTFGSGTRLTVV.

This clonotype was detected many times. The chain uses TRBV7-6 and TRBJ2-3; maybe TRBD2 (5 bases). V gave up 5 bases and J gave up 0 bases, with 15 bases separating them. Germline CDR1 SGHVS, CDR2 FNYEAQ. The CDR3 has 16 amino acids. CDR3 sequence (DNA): TGTGCCAGCAGCGCCCGACGGGGAAGCAGCACAGATACGCAGTATTTT. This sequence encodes CASSARRGSSTDTQYF.

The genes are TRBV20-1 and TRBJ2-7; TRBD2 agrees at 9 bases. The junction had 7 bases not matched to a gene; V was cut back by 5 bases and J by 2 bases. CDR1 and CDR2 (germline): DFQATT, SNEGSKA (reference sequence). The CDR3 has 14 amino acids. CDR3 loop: CSAQRLADTYEQYF. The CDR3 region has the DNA TGCAGTGCTCAGAGACTAGCGGATACCTACGAGCAGTACTTC.

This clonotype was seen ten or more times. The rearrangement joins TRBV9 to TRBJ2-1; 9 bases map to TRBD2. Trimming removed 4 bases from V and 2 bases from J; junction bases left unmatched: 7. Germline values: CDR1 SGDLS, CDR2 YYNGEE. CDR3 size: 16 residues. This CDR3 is CASSIASSGAYNEQFF. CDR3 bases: TGTGCCAGCAGCATAGCGTCTAGCGGGGCCTACAATGAGCAGTTCTTC.